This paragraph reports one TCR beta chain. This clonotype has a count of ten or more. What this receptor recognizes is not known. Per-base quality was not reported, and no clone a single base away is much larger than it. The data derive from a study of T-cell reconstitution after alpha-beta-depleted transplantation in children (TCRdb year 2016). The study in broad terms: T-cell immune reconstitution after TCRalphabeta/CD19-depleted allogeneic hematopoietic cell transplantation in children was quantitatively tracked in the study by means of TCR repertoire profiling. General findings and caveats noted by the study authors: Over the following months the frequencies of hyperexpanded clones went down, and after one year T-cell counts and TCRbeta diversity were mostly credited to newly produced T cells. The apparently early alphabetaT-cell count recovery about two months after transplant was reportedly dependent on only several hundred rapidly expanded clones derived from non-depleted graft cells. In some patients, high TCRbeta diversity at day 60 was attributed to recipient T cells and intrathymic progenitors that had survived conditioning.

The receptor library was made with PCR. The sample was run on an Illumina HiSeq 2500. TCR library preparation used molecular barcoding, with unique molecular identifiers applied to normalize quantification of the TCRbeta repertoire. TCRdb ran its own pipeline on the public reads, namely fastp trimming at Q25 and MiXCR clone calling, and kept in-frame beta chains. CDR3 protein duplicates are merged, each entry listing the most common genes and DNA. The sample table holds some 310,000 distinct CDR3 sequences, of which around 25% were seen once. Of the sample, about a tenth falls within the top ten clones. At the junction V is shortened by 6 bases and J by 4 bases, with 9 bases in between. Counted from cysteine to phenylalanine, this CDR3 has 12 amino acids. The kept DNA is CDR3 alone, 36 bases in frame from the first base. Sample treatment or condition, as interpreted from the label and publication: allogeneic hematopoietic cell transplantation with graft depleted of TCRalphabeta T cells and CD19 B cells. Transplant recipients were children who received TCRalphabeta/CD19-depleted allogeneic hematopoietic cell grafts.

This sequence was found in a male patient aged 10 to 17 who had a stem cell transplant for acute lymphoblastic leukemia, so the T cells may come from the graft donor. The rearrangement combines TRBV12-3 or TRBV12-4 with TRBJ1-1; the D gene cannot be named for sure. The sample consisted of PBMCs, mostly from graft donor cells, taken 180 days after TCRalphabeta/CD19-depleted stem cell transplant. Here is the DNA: TGTGCCAGCAGCCTCCTTAGCACTGAAGCTTTCTTT. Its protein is CASSLLSTEAFF.